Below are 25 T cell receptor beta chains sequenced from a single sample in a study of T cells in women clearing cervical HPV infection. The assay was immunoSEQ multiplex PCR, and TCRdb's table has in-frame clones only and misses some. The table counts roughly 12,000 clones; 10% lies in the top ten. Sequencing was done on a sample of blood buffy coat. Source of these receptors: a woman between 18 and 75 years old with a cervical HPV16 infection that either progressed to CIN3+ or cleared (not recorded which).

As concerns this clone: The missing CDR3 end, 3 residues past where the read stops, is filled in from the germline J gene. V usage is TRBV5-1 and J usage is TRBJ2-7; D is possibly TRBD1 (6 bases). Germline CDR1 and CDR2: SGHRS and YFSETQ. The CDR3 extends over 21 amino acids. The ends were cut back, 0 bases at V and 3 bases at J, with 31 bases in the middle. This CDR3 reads CASSLAPGFGVGAEKVYEQYF. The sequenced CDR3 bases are TGCGCCAGCAGCTTGGCCCCAGGATTTGGTGTGGGGGCGGAAAAGGTCTACGAG.

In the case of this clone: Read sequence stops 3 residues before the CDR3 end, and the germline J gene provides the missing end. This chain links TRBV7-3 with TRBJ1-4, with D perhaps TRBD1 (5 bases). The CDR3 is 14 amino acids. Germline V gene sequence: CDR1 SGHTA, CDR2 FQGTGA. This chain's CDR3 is CASSPGQGVSPLFF. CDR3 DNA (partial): TGTGCCAGCAGCCCTGGGCAGGGAGTTTCGCCA.

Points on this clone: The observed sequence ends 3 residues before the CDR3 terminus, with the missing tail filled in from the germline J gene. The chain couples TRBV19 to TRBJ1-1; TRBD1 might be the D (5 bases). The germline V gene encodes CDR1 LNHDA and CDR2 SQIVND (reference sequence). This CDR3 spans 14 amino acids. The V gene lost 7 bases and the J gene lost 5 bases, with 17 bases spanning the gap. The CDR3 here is CASNAGGSRTEAFF. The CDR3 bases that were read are TGTGCCAGTAACGCGGGGGGGTCACGGACTGAA.

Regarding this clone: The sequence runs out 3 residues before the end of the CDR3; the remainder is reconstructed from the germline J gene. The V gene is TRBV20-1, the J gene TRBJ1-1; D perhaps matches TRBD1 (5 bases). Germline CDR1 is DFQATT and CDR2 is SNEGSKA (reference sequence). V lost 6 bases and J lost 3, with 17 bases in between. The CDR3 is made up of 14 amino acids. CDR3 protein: CSAHWGKGYTEAFF. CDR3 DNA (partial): TGCAGTGCCCATTGGGGCAAAGGTTACACTGAA.

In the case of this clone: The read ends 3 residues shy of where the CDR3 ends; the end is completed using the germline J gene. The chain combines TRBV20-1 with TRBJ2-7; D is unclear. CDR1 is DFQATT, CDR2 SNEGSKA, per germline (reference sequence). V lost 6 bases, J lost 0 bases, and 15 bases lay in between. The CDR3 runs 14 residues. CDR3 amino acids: CSAIPNSNSYEQYF. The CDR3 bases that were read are TGCAGTGCAATCCCCAACAGCAACTCCTACGAG.

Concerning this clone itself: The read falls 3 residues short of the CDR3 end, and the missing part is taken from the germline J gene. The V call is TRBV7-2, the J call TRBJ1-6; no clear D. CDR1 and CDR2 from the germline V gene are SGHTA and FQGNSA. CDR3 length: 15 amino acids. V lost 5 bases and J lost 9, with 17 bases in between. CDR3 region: CASSPGEGVGSPLHF. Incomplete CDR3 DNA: TGTGCCAGCAGCCCCGGGGAGGGTGTGGGTTCACCC. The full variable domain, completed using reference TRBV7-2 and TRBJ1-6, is GAGVSQSPSNKVTEKGKDVELRCDPISGHTALYWYRQSLGQGLEFLIYFQGNSAPDKSGLPSDRFSAERTGGSVSTLTIQRTQQEDSAVYLCASSPGEGVGSPLHFGNGTRLTVT.

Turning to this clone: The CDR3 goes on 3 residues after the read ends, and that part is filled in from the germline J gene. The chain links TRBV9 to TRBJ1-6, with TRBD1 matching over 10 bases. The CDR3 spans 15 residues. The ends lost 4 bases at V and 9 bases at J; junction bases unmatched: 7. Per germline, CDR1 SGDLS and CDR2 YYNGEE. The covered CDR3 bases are TGTGCCAGCAGCCCCCGGGACAGGGGTGGTTCACCC. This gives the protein CASSPRDRGGSP. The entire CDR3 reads CASSPRDRGGSPLHF.

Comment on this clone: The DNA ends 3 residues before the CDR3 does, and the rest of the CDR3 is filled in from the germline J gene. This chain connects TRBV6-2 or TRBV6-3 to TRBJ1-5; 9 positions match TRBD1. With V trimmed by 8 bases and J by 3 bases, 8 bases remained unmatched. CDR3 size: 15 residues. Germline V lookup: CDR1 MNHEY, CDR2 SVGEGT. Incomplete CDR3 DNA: TGTGCCAGCGTAAGACAGGGGGGTATCAATCAGCCC. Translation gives CASVRQGGINQP. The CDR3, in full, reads CASVRQGGINQPQHF.

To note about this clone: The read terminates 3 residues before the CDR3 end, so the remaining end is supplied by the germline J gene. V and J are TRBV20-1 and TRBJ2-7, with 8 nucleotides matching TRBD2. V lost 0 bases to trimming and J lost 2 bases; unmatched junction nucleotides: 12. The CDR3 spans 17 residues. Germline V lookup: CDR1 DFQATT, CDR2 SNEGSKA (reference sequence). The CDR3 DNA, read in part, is TGCAGTGCTAGAGATTCGGGAAGCGGGGGTACTACCTACGAG. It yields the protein CSARDSGSGGTTYE. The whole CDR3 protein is CSARDSGSGGTTYEQYF.

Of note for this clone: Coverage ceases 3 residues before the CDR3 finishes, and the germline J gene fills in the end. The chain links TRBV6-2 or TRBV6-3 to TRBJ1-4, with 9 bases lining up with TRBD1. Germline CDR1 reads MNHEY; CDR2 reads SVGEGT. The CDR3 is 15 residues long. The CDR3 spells CASSTWTGENSPLFF. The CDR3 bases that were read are TGTGCCAGCAGTACCTGGACAGGGGAGAATTCACCA.

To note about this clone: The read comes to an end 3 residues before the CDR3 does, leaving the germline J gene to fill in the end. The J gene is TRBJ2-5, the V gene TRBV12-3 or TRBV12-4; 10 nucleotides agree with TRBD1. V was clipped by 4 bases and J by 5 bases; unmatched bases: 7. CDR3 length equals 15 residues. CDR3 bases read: TGTGCCAGCAGTTCCAGGGACAGGGGATGGGAGACC. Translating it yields CASSSRDRGWET. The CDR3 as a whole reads CASSSRDRGWETQYF.

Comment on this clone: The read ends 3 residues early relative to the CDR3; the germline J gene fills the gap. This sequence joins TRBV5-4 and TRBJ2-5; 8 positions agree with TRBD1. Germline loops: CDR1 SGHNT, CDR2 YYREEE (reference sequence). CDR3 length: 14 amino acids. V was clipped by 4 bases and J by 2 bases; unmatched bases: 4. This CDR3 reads CASSVGQGQETQYF. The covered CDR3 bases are TGTGCCAGCAGCGTAGGACAGGGACAAGAGACC.

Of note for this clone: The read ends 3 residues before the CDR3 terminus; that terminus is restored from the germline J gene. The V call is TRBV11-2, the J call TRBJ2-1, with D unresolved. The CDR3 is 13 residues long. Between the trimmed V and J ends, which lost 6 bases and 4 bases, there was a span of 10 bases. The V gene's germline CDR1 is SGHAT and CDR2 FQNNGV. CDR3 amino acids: CASSLGRYNEQFF. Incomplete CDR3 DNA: TGTGCCAGCAGTCTGGGCCGGTACAATGAG.

CDR3 in amino acids: CASRSSGLAVKSSYNEQFF. The sequenced CDR3 bases are TGTGCCAGTAGGAGTTCCGGACTAGCGGTAAAGAGCTCCTACAATGAG. The V gene is TRBV19, the J gene TRBJ2-1, with 10 bases matching TRBD2. The read ends 3 residues shy of where the CDR3 ends; the end is completed using the germline J gene. Germline V gene sequence: CDR1 LNHDA, CDR2 SQIVND (reference sequence). V lost 6 bases and J lost 0; bases outside the gene matches: 14. This CDR3 is 19 amino acids long.

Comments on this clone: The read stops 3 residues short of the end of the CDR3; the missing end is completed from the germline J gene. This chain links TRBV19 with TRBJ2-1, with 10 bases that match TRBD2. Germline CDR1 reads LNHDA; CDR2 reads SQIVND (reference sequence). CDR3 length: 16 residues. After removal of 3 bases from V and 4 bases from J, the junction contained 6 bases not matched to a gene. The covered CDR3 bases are TGTGCCAGTAGTATCGAGCGGGGGGGAGGGTACAATGAG. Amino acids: CASSIERGGGYNE. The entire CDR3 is CASSIERGGGYNEQFF.

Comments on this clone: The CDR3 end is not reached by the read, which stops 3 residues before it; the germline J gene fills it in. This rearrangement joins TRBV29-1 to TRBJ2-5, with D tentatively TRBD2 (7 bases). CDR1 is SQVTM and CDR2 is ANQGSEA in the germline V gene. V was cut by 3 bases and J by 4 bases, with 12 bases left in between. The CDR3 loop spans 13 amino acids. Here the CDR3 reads CSVDAGAAETQYF. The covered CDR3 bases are TGCAGCGTTGACGCGGGGGCGGCAGAGACC.

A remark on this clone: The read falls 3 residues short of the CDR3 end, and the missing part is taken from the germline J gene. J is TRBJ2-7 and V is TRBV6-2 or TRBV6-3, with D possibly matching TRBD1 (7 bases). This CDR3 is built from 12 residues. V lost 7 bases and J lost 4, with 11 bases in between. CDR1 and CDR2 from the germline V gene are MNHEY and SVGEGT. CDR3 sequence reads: CASMTGTYEQYF. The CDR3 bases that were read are TGTGCCAGCATGACAGGGACTTACGAG.

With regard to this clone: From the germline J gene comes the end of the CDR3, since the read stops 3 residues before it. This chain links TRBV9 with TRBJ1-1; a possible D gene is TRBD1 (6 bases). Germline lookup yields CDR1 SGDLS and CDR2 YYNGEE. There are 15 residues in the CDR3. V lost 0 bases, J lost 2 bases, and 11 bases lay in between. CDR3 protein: CASSVVRGGNTEAFF. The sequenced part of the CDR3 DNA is TGTGCCAGCAGCGTAGTTCGAGGGGGTAACACTGAA.

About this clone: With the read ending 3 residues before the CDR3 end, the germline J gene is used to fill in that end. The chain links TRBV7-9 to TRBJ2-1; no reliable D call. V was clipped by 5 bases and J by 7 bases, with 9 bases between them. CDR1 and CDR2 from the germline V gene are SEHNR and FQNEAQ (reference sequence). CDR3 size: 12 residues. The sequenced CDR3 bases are TGTGCCAGCAGCGAAAAAAGGAATGAG. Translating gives CASSEKRNE. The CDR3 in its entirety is CASSEKRNEQFF.

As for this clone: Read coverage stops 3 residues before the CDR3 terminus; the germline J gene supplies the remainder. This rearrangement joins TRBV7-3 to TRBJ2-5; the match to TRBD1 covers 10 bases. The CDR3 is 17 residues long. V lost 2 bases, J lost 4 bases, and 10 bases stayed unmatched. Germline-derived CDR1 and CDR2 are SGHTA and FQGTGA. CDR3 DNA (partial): TGTGCCAGCAGCTTACGTTCCGGGACAGGGGTTAGAGAGACC. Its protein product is CASSLRSGTGVRET. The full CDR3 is CASSLRSGTGVRETQYF.

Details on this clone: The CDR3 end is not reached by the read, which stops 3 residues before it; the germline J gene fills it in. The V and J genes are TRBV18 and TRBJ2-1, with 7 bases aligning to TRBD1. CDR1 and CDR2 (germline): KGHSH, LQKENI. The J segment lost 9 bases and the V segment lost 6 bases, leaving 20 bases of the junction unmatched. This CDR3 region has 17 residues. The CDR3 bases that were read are TGTGCCAGCTCCCCATTCGACAGGGTGGGGATAAATGGTGAG. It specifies CASSPFDRVGINGE. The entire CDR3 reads CASSPFDRVGINGEQFF.

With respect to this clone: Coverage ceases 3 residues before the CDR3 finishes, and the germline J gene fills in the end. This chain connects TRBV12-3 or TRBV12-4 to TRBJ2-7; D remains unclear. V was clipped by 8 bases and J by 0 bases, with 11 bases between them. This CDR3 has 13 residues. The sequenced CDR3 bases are TGTGCCAGCCGCGGCCAGAACTCCTACGAG. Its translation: CASRGQNSYE. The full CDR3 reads CASRGQNSYEQYF.

CDR3: CSARDRLAGGLEQFF. Incomplete CDR3 DNA: TGCAGTGCTAGAGATAGGCTAGCGGGGGGGCTTGAG. This chain uses TRBV20-1 with TRBJ2-1; TRBD2 matches 12 bases. The observed sequence ends 3 residues before the CDR3 terminus, with the missing tail filled in from the germline J gene. The CDR3 runs 15 residues. J gave up 9 bases and V 0 bases, and 6 bases lay outside the gene matches. The germline gives CDR1 DFQATT, CDR2 SNEGSKA (reference sequence).

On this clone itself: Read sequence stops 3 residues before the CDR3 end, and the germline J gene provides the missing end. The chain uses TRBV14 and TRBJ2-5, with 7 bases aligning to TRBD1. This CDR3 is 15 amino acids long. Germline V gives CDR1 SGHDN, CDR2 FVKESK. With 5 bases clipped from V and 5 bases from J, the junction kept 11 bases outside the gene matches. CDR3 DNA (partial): TGTGCCAGCAGCTTAACAGGGGAAGTCGTGGAGACC. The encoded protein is CASSLTGEVVET. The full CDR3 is CASSLTGEVVETQYF. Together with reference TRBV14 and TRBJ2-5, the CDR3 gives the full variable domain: EAGVTQFPSHSVIEKGQTVTLRCDPISGHDNLYWYRRVMGKEIKFLLHFVKESKQDESGMPNNRFLAERTGGTYSTLKVQPAELEDSGVYFCASSLTGEVVETQYFGPGTRLLVL.

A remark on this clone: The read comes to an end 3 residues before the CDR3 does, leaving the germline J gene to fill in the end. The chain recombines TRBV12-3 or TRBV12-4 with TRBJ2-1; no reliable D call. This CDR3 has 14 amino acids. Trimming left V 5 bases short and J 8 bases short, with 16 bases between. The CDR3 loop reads CASSQPGQVDEQFF. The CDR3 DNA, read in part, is TGTGCCAGCAGTCAACCCGGTCAGGTAGATGAG.